A single sample is the source of the 13 T cell receptor beta chains below, sequenced in a study of cytomegalovirus exposure and HLA in healthy donors (TCRdb year 2017). Preparation of the library involved the immunoSEQ multiplex PCR assay. The multiplex PCR relied on a mix of 60 forward primers for TCR Vbeta segments and 13 reverse primers for TCR Jbeta segments. This immuneACCESS table, as held by TCRdb, lists in-frame sequences with V and J called but not all clones. Of the missing ones, under half trace to an unresolved V gene in checked studies; the others have no known cause. The table for this sample lists about 160,000 clones; around 79% of them were counted only once. About 4.5% of the sample is taken by the ten largest. The source material was PBMCs. The receptor source for this set is a man aged 35 to 55 in good health and CMV-seronegative.

The chain joins TRBV7-2 to TRBJ1-1; weak D call: TRBD1 (5 bases). The CDR3 consists of 11 residues. Germline loops: CDR1 SGHTA, CDR2 FQGNSA. V was cut by 5 bases and J by 10 bases, with 11 bases left in between. The CDR3 reads CASSPGGVAFF. The CDR3 bases are TGTGCCAGCAGCCCGGGGGGGGTAGCTTTCTTT.

This chain connects TRBV11-2 to TRBJ1-2, with a weak D call TRBD1 (6 bases). Trimming took off 7 bases at V and 8 bases at J, with 23 bases between the two ends. This CDR3 is built from 15 residues. Per germline, CDR1 SGHAT and CDR2 FQNNGV. In nucleotides, the CDR3 is TGTGCCAGCACCGAAGGTAACAGGGAAAGTAGAGGCTACACCTTC. Protein: CASTEGNRESRGYTF.

This chain connects TRBV5-4 to TRBJ2-7; possible D gene TRBD2, 6 bases. Germline V gives CDR1 SGHNT, CDR2 YYREEE (reference sequence). The CDR3 covers 13 residues. V was shortened by 3 bases and J by 3 bases, with 10 bases between the two germline ends. CDR3 sequence reads: CASSSSSDYEQYF. Written as DNA, the CDR3 is TGTGCCAGCAGCTCTTCTAGCGACTACGAGCAGTACTTC.

The chain carries TRBV29-1 and TRBJ2-3, with TRBD2 matching over 12 bases. CDR3 length: 15 amino acids. Germline V gives CDR1 SQVTM, CDR2 ANQGSEA. J lost 5 bases, V lost 1 base, and 4 bases had no gene match. CDR3 nucleotides: TGCAGCGTTGAAGTATCTAGCGGGGGGGGAGATACGCAGTATTTT. Its protein is CSVEVSSGGGDTQYF.

This sequence joins TRBV28 and TRBJ1-4, with 9 bases aligning to TRBD1. This CDR3 comprises 15 residues. Germline values: CDR1 MDHEN, CDR2 SYDVKM. After removal of 6 bases from V and 5 bases from J, the junction contained 7 bases not matched to a gene. In nucleotides, the CDR3 is TGTGCCAGCAGCTCATTTGGACAGGGGAATGAAAAACTGTTTTTT. Amino acids: CASSSFGQGNEKLFF.

The chain couples TRBV29-1 to TRBJ1-1; TRBD1 matches 9 bases. Trimming removed 6 bases from V and 5 bases from J; junction bases left unmatched: 7. Germline CDR1 SQVTM, CDR2 ANQGSEA. The CDR3 covers 13 residues. CDR3 sequence reads: CSVGTGWETEAFF. In nucleotides, the CDR3 is TGCAGCGTGGGGACAGGGTGGGAGACTGAAGCTTTCTTT.

The chain uses TRBV9 and TRBJ2-3, with D possibly being TRBD2 (6 bases). This CDR3 is 15 amino acids long. Looked up from germline, CDR1 is SGDLS and CDR2 is YYNGEE. The V and J ends lost 0 bases and 2 bases respectively, with 10 bases between them. Here the CDR3 reads CASSVGGVFTDTQYF. CDR3 in DNA: TGTGCCAGCAGCGTAGGCGGGGTGTTCACAGATACGCAGTATTTT.

The rearrangement links TRBV7-8 to TRBJ2-7; 8 bases map to TRBD1. Trimming took 4 bases from V and 0 from J; bases not matched to a gene: 8. CDR1 and CDR2 from the germline V gene are SGHVS and FQNEAQ. The CDR3 runs to 16 residues. CDR3 in DNA: TGTGCCAGCAGCTCACAGGGGACAGGCAGCTCCTACGAGCAGTACTTC. It yields the protein CASSSQGTGSSYEQYF.

V is TRBV13 and J is TRBJ1-6; D is unclear. The V and J ends lost 5 bases and 0 bases respectively, with 23 bases between them. The CDR3 contains 20 residues. Germline CDR1 is PRHDT and CDR2 is FYEKMQ (reference sequence). This chain's CDR3 is CASSLTPRVRGSSYNSPLHF. In DNA form, the CDR3 reads TGTGCCAGCAGCCTCACCCCTCGAGTTCGGGGAAGCTCCTATAATTCACCCCTCCACTTT.

The genes are TRBV2 and TRBJ1-2, with 10 bases lining up with TRBD1. J lost 0 bases, V lost 7 bases, and 11 bases had no gene match. The germline gives CDR1 SNHLY, CDR2 FYNNEI. The CDR3 has 17 residues. This chain's CDR3 is CASNSKDRGFPNYGYTF. The CDR3 DNA reads TGTGCCAGCAACTCGAAGGACAGGGGGTTTCCTAACTATGGCTACACCTTC.

The chain has TRBV9 and TRBJ2-5, with a possible D match to TRBD2 (7 bases). The V end lost 6 bases, the J end lost 5 bases, and 20 bases lay between the germline ends. The germline CDR1 and CDR2 sequences are SGDLS and YYNGEE. The CDR3 runs 15 residues. For the CDR3, the DNA is TGTGCCAGCACCCATAGGATGGGGGGGGGCGAGACCCAGTACTTC. This encodes CASTHRMGGGETQYF. The full variable domain, with the rest looked up from reference TRBV9 and TRBJ2-5, is DSGVTQTPKHLITATGQRVTLRCSPRSGDLSVYWYQQSLDQGLQFLIQYYNGEERAKGNILERFSAQQFPDLHSELNLSSLELGDSALYFCASTHRMGGGETQYFGPGTRLLVL.

This clone was seen just once. This chain connects TRBV9 to TRBJ2-1; D might be TRBD2 (6 bases). The CDR3 contains 17 residues. The germline V and J ends were trimmed by 3 bases and 4 bases, with 20 bases remaining between them. Germline CDR1 is SGDLS and CDR2 is YYNGEE. CDR3 residues: CASSATGGGTGYNEQFF. In DNA form, the CDR3 reads TGTGCCAGCAGCGCCACCGGTGGGGGGACTGGGTACAATGAGCAGTTCTTC.

CDR3 coding DNA: TGCAGCGGCAGTTCGGGACTAGCGGGACCCCGGGGGGAGCTGTTTTTT. Its protein product is CSGSSGLAGPRGELFF. The gene calls are TRBV29-1 and TRBJ2-2, with 13 bases aligning to TRBD2. The germline V gene has CDR1 SQVTM and CDR2 ANQGSEA. The CDR3 spans 16 residues. J gave up 8 bases and V 7 bases, and 13 bases lay outside the gene matches.